The 9 T cell receptor delta chains reported below all come from one sample, sequenced in a study of Vδ1+ human thymocytes. Their cognate antigens are unknown. Study-level findings and limits: Highly polyclonal TRG and TRD repertoires with Gaussian CDR3 length distributions appeared in thymus.

RNA was extracted from the cells and then reverse transcribed. Pooled V-gene forward primers with one constant-region reverse primer generated the CDR3 amplicons by multiplex PCR. TCRdb fed the multiplex PCR reads to CATT. The table shows about 75,000 delta-chain clones, with approximately 30% occurring only once. The sample taken for sequencing was Vdelta1+ gamma-delta thymocytes from the thymus. Subset reported: FACS-sorted CD3+ TCRalphabeta- TCRVdelta1+ TCRVdelta2- thymocytes. The origin of the receptors is a boy under two years old who had congenital heart surgery.

This clone has only a few counts. The chain joins TRDV1 to TRDJ1; TRDD2 is a possible D gene (6 bases). V was shortened by 1 base and J by 1 base, with 13 bases between the two germline ends. This CDR3 spans 16 amino acids. CDR1 is TSWWSYY and CDR2 is QGS in the germline V gene. The CDR3 spells CALGEQSYLLTDKLIF. The CDR3 DNA follows: TGTGCTCTTGGGGAACAATCCTACCTCCTCACCGATAAACTCATCTTT.

The chain couples TRDV1 to TRDJ1; 13 nucleotides match TRDD3. Trimming cost V 6 bases and J 5 bases; bases outside gene matches: 24. In germline, CDR1 is TSWWSYY, CDR2 QGS. The CDR3 contains 21 residues. The CDR3 reads CALGQRTNWGIRFSFKDKLIF. DNA for the CDR3: TGTGCTCTTGGCCAAAGGACCAACTGGGGGATACGTTTCAGCTTTAAGGATAAACTCATCTTT.

The rearrangement joins TRDV1 to TRDJ1; 7 bases match TRDD2. Unmatched junction bases numbered 16, after V lost 0 bases and J lost 0 bases. The CDR3 runs to 20 residues. CDR1 is TSWWSYY and CDR2 is QGS in the germline V gene. The CDR3 sequence is CALGELHIIPTEAHTDKLIF. The CDR3 nucleotides read TGTGCTCTTGGGGAACTTCACATAATTCCTACAGAGGCCCACACCGATAAACTCATCTTT.

This sequence joins TRDV1 and TRDJ1; 9 nucleotides match TRDD3. V dropped 2 bases and J dropped 0; count of bases not matched to a gene: 19. The CDR3 loop spans 21 amino acids. Germline lookup yields CDR1 TSWWSYY and CDR2 QGS. The CDR3 DNA reads TGTGCTCTTGGGGAATTTCACAAGAGATACTGGGGGACAGAAGACACCGATAAACTCATCTTT. This gives the protein CALGEFHKRYWGTEDTDKLIF.

The chain combines TRDV1 with TRDJ1; 10 nucleotides match TRDD3. The CDR3 runs to 20 residues. J was trimmed by 0 bases and V by 5 bases; bases with no gene match: 18. Germline CDR1 TSWWSYY, CDR2 QGS. In nucleotides, the CDR3 is TGTGCTCTTGGGAAGGCCCGGCCTTACTGGGGGATCCAGTACACCGATAAACTCATCTTT. This encodes CALGKARPYWGIQYTDKLIF.

The rearrangement joins TRDV1 to TRDJ1, with D unclear. Deletions cut 0 bases from V and 0 bases from J, with 14 bases between. CDR3 length equals 17 residues. The germline V gene encodes CDR1 TSWWSYY and CDR2 QGS. The CDR3 nucleotides are TGTGCTCTTGGGGAACTTGCCCCCCCCACTTACACCGATAAACTCATCTTT. Translating it yields CALGELAPPTYTDKLIF.

This clone was picked up a small number of times. Different DNA sequences within this sample yield the same CDR3. V is TRDV1 and J is TRDJ1; D perhaps matches TRDD3 (5 bases). Germline-derived CDR1 and CDR2 are TSWWSYY and QGS. The CDR3 covers 17 residues. V was trimmed by 0 bases and J by 5 bases, leaving 19 bases between them. CDR3 in amino acids: CALGELIPGGLPDKLIF. The DNA for the CDR3 is TGTGCTCTTGGGGAACTAATCCCCGGGGGGCTGCCAGATAAACTCATCTTT.

Turning to this clone: This may be a read error, as it is one base from a much larger clone. The V and J genes are TRDV2 and TRDJ1, with 8 bases that match TRDD3. V dropped 5 bases and J dropped 4; count of bases not matched to a gene: 8. The CDR3 loop spans 14 amino acids. Germline V gives CDR1 GEAIGNYY, CDR2 EKD. The DNA for the CDR3 is TGTGCCTGTGCCCCCAGGGATACGGGCGATAAACTCATCTTT. This translates into CACAPRDTGDKLIF.

The chain combines TRDV1 with TRDJ1, with D possibly matching TRDD3 (6 bases). Germline lookup yields CDR1 TSWWSYY and CDR2 QGS. V dropped 3 bases and J dropped 0 bases, with 26 bases sitting between them. The CDR3 covers 20 residues. In nucleotides, the CDR3 is TGTGCTCTTGGGGAGCCACCCTGGACTCGGGGATTAAGCGACACCGATAAACTCATCTTT. It specifies CALGEPPWTRGLSDTDKLIF.